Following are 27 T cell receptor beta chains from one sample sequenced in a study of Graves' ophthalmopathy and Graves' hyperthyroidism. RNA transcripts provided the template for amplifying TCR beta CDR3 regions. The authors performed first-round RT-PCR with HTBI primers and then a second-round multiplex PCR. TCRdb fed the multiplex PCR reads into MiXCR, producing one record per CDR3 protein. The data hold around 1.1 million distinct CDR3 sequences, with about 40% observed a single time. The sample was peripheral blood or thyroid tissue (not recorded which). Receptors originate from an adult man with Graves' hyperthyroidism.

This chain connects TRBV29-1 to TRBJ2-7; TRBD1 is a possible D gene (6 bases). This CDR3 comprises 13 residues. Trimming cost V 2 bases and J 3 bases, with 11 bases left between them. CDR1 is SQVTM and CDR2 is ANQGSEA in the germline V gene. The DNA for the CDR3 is TGCAGCGTTGAACAGGGACACTACTACGAGCAGTACTTC. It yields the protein CSVEQGHYYEQYF.

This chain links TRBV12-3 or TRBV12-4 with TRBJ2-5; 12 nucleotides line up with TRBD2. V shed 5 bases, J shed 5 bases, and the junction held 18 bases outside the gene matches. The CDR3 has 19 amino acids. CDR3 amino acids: CASSPTLGATSGGMETQYF. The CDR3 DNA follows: TGTGCCAGCAGTCCGACGTTGGGGGCAACTAGCGGGGGGATGGAGACCCAGTACTTC.

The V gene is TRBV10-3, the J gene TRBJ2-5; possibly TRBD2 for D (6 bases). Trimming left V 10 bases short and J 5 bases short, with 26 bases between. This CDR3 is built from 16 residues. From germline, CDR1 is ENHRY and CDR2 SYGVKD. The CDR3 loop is CASIQTDSGLGETQYF. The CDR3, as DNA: TGTGCCAGCATCCAAACCGATAGCGGACTCGGTGAGACCCAGTACTTC.

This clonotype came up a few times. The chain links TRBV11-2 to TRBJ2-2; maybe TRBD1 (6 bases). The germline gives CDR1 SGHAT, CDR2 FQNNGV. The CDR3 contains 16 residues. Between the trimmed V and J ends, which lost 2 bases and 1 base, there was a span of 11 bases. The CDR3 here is CASSLPGTRNTGELFF. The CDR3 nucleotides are TGTGCCAGCAGCTTACCCGGGACACGGAACACCGGGGAGCTGTTTTTT.

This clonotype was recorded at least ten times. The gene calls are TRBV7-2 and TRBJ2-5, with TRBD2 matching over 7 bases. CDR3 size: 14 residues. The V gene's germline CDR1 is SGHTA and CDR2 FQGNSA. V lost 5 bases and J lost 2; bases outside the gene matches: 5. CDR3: CASSRDYQQETQYF. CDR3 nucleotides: TGTGCCAGCAGCCGGGACTACCAACAAGAGACCCAGTACTTC. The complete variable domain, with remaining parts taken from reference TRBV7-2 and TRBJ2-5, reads GAGVSQSPSNKVTEKGKDVELRCDPISGHTALYWYRQSLGQGLEFLIYFQGNSAPDKSGLPSDRFSAERTGGSVSTLTIQRTQQEDSAVYLCASSRDYQQETQYFGPGTRLLVL.

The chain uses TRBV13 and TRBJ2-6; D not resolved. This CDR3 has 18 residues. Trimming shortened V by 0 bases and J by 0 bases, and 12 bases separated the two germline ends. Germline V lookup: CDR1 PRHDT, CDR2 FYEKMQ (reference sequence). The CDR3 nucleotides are TGTGCCAGCAGCTTAGGTTTTGCCAAAAGCTCTGGGGCCAACGTCCTGACTTTC. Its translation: CASSLGFAKSSGANVLTF.

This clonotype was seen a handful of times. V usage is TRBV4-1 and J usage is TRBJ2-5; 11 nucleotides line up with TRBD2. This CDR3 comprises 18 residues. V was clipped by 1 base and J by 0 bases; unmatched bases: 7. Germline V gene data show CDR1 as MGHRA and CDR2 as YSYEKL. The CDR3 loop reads CASSQVASGGTYQETQYF. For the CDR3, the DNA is TGCGCCAGCAGCCAAGTTGCTAGCGGGGGGACCTACCAAGAGACCCAGTACTTC.

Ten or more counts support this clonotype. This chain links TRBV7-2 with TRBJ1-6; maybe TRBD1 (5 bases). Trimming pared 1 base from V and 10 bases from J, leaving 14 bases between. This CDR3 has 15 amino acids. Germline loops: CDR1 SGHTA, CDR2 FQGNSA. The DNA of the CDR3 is TGTGCCAGCAGCTTAGGGGGCGAGGTAGGATCACCCCTCCACTTT. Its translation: CASSLGGEVGSPLHF.

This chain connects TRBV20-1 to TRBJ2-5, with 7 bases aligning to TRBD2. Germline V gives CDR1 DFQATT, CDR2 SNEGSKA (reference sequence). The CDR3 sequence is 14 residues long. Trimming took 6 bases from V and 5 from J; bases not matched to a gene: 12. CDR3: CSADLRGVAETQYF. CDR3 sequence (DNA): TGCAGTGCCGATCTCCGGGGGGTCGCGGAGACCCAGTACTTC.

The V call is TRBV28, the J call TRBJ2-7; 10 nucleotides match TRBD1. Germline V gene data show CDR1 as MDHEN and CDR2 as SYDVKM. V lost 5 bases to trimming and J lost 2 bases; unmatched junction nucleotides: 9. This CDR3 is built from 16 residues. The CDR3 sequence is CASSPSGQGKPYEQYF. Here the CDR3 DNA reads TGTGCCAGCAGTCCTTCGGGACAGGGGAAACCCTACGAGCAGTACTTC.

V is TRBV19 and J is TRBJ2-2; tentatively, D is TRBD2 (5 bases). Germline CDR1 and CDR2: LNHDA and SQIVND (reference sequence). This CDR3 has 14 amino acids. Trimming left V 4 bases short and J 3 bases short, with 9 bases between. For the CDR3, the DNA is TGTGCCAGTAGTACTTGGGGAGACACCGGGGAGCTGTTTTTT. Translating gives CASSTWGDTGELFF.

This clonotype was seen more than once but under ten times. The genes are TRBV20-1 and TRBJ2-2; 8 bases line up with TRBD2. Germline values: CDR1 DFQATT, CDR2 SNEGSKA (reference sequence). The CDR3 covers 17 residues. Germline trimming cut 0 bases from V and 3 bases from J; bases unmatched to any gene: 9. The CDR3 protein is CSARDRERERHTGELFF. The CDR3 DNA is TGCAGTGCTAGAGATCGGGAGCGGGAGCGGCACACCGGGGAGCTGTTTTTT.

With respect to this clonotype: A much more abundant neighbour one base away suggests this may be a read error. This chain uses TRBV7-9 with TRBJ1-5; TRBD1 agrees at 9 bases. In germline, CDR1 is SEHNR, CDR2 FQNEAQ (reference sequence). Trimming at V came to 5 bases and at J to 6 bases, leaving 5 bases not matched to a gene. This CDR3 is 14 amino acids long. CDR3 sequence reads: CASSGGQGFQPQHF. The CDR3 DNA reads TGTGCCAGCAGCGGAGGACAGGGGTTTCAGCCCCAGCATTTT.

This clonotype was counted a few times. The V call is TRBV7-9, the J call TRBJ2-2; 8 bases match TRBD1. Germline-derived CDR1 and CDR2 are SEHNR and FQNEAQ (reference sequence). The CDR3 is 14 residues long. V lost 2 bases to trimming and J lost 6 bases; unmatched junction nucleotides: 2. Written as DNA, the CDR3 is TGTGCCAGCAGCTTAAGGACAGGGTCCGGGGAGCTGTTTTTT. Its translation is CASSLRTGSGELFF.

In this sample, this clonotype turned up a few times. The CDR3 region is CASSLGLPRNTGELFF. DNA of the CDR3: TGTGCCAGCAGTTTAGGACTTCCAAGGAACACCGGGGAGCTGTTTTTT. The gene calls are TRBV12-3 or TRBV12-4 and TRBJ1-4; no definite D call. The J call may be in error: the DNA end matches TRBJ2-2 better. This CDR3 has 16 residues.

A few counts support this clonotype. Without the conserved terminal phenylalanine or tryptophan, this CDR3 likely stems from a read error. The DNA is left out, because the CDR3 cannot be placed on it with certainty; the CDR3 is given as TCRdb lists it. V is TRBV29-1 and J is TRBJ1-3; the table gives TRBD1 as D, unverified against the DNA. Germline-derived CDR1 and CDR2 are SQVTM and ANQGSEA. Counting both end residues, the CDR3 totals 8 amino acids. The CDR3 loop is CSVGGVVA.

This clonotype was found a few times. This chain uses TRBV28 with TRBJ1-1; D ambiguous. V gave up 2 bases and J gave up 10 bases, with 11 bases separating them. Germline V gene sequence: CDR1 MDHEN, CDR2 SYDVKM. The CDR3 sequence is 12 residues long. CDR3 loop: CASSLPRSPAFF. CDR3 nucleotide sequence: TGTGCCAGCAGTTTACCACGCTCGCCAGCTTTCTTT.

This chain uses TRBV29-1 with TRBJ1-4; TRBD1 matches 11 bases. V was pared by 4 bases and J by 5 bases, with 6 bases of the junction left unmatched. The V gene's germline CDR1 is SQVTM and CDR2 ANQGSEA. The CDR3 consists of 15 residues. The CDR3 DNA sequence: TGCAGCGTTGGGATAGGGACAGGGGGGAATGAAAAACTGTTTTTT. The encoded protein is CSVGIGTGGNEKLFF.

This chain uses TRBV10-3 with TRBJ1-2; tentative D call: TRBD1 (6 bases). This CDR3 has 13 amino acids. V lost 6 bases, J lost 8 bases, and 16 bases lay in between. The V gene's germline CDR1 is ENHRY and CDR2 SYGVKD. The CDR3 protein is CAISAQGPMGYTF. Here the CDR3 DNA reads TGTGCCATCAGCGCACAGGGCCCGATGGGCTACACCTTC.

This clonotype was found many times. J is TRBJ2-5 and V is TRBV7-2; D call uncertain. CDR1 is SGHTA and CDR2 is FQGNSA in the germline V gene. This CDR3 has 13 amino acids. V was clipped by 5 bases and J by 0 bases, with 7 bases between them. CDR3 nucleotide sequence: TGTGCCAGCAGCCCCCCGTACCAAGAGACCCAGTACTTC. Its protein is CASSPPYQETQYF.

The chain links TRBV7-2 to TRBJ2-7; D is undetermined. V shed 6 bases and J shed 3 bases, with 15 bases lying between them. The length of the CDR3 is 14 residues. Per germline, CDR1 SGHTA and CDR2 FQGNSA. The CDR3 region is CASRHGPLGYEQYF. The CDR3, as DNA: TGTGCCAGCAGACACGGGCCCCTTGGCTACGAGCAGTACTTC.

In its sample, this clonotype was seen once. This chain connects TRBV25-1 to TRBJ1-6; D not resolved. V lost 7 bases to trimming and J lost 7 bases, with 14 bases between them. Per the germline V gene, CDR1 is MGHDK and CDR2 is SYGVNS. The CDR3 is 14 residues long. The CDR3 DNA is TGTGCCAGCACCATAGGCGGAGAAAATTCACCCCTCCACTTT. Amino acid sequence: CASTIGGENSPLHF. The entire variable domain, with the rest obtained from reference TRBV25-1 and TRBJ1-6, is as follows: EADIYQTPRYLVIGTGKKITLECSQTMGHDKMYWYQQDPGMELHLIHYSYGVNSTEKGDLSSESTVSRIRTEHFPLTLESARPSHTSQYLCASTIGGENSPLHFGNGTRLTVT.

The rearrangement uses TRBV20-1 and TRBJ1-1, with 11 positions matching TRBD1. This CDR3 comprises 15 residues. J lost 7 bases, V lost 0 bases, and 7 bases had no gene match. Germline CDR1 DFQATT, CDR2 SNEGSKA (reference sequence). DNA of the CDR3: TGCAGTGCTAGAGATGGGACAGGGGGTTTGTGTGAAGCTTTCTTT. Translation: CSARDGTGGLCEAFF.

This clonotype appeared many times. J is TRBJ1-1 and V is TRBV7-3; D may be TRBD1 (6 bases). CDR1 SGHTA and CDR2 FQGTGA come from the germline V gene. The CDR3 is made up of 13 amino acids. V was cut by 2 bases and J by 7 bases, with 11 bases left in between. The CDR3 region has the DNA TGTGCCAGCAGCTTATACCAGGACAGTGAAGCTTTCTTT. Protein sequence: CASSLYQDSEAFF.

CDR3: CASSQDGGSAGEQYF. The CDR3 DNA reads as TGCGCCAGCAGCCAAGATGGGGGGTCGGCTGGGGAGCAGTACTTC. The chain links TRBV4-3 to TRBJ2-7, with D possibly TRBD2 on 6 matching bases. Trimming took off 0 bases at V and 7 bases at J, with 16 bases between the two ends. The germline gives CDR1 LGHNA, CDR2 YSLEER. The CDR3 totals 15 residues.

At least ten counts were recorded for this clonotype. The CDR3 bases are TGCGCCAGCAGCCAGGCCCGGTCTGGGGGGAACACTGAAGCTTTCTTT. This translates into CASSQARSGGNTEAFF. The chain combines TRBV4-3 with TRBJ1-1; tentative D call: TRBD1 (5 bases). Trimming cost V 3 bases and J 1 base, with 15 bases left between them. CDR1 and CDR2 from the germline V gene are LGHNA and YSLEER. There are 16 residues in the CDR3.

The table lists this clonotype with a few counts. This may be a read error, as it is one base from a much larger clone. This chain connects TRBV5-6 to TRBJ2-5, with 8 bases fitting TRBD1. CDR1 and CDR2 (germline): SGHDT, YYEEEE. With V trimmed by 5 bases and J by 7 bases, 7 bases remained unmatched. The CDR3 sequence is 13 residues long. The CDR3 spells CASRRDRGGTQYF. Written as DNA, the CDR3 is TGTGCCAGCAGACGCGACAGGGGAGGGACCCAGTACTTC.